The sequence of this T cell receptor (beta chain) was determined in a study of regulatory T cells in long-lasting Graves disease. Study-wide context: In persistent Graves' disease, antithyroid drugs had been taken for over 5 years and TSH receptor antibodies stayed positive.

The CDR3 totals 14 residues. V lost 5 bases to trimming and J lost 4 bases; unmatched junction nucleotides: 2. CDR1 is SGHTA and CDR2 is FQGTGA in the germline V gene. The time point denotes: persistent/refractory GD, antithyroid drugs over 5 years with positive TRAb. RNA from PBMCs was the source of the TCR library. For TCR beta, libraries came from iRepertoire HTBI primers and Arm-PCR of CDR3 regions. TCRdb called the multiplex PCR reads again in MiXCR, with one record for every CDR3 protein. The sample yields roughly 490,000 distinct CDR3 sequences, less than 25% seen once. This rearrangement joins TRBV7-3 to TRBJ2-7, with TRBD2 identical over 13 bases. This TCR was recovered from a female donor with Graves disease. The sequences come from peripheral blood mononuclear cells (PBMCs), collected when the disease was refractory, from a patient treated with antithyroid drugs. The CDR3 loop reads CASSRTSGRYEQYF. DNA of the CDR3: TGTGCCAGCAGCAGGACTAGCGGGAGATACGAGCAGTACTTC.